This T cell receptor (beta chain) was profiled in a study of control samples from healthy donors and cancer patients. Germline CDR1 is MNHEY and CDR2 is SMNVEV (reference sequence). This CDR3 has 13 amino acids. The ends were cut back, 6 bases at V and 1 base at J, with 9 bases in the middle. Data came from immunoSEQ multiplex PCR; TCRdb stores just in-frame clones and leaves some out. The table records about 43,000 clones, 94% of them present only once. This receptor was identified in a man in his 60s in good health. Sequencing input: blood. This chain links TRBV27 with TRBJ1-1; weak D call: TRBD1 (6 bases). Written as DNA, the CDR3 is TGTGCCAGCAGAGAGACAGGGAACACTGAAGCTTTCTTT. Amino acids: CASRETGNTEAFF.